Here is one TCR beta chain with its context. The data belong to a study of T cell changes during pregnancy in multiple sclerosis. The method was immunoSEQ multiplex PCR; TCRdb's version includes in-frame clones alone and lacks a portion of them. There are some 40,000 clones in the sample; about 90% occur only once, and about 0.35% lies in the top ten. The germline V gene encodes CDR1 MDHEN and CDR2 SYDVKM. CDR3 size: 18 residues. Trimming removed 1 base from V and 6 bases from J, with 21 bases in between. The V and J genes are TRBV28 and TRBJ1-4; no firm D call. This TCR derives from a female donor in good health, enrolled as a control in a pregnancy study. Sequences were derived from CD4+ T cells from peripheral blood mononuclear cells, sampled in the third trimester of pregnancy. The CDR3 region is CASSLFGVAKGLDEKLFF. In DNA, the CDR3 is TGTGCCAGCAGTTTATTTGGAGTGGCAAAAGGTTTGGATGAAAAACTGTTTTTT. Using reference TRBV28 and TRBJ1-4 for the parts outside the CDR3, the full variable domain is DVKVTQSSRYLVKRTGEKVFLECVQDMDHENMFWYRQDPGLGLRLIYFSYDVKMKEKGDIPEGYSVSREKKERFSLILESASTNQTSMYLCASSLFGVAKGLDEKLFFGSGTQLSVL.